The sample holds one count of the clone carrying this TCR beta chain. CDR3 length: 15 amino acids. V gave up 0 bases and J gave up 6 bases, with 14 bases separating them. Germline assignment: CDR1 LNHNV and CDR2 YYDKDF (reference sequence). The sample is drawn from a study of blood T cell repertoires in COVID-19. Study in general: Researchers got acute and convalescent COVID-19 samples from the United States, Italy and Spain.

Libraries were prepared by immunoSEQ multiplex PCR; TCRdb keeps only in-frame clonotypes and omits some of them. The sample consists of under 300,000 clones, 70% to 90% of them appearing once. Material for sequencing was peripheral blood. V is TRBV15 and J is TRBJ1-2; tentatively, D is TRBD1 (6 bases). This sequence originates from a woman in her 70s with active or convalescent COVID-19. The CDR3 protein is CATSRDGRNRDGYTF. The CDR3 DNA follows: TGTGCCACCAGCAGAGATGGGCGGAACAGGGATGGCTACACCTTC.